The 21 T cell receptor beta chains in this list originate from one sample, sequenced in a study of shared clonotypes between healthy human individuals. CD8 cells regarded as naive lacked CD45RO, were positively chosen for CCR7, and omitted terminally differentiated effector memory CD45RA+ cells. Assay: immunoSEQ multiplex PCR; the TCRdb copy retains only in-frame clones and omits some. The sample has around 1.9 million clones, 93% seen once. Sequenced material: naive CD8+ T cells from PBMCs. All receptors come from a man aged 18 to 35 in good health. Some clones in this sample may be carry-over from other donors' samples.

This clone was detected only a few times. This chain's CDR3 is CASSSWADTDTQYF. Written as DNA, the CDR3 is TGTGCCAGCAGCTCCTGGGCCGACACAGATACGCAGTATTTT. The chain has TRBV5-4 and TRBJ2-3; D remains unclear. The CDR3 has 14 residues. Germline values: CDR1 SGHNT, CDR2 YYREEE (reference sequence). The V end was cut by 3 bases, the J end by 2 bases, with 10 bases between.

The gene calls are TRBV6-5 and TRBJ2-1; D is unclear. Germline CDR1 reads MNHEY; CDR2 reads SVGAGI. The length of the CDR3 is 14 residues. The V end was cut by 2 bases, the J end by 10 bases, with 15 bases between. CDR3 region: CASSYGEGDGEQFF. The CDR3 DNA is TGTGCCAGCAGTTACGGGGAAGGCGACGGGGAGCAGTTCTTC.

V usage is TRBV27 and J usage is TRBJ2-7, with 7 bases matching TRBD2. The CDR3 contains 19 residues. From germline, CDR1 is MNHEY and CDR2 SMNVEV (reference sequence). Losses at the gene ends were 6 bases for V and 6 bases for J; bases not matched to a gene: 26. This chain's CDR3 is CASSLSRPYLAENGLEQYF. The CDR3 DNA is TGTGCCAGCAGCCTATCCAGGCCATATCTAGCGGAGAATGGACTCGAGCAGTACTTC.

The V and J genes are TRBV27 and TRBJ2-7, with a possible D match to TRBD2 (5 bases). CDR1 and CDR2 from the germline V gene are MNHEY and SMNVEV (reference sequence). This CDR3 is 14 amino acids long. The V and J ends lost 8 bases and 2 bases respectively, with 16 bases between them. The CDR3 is CASHTPGIPYEQYF. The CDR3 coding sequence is TGTGCCAGCCACACACCCGGGATCCCCTACGAGCAGTACTTC.

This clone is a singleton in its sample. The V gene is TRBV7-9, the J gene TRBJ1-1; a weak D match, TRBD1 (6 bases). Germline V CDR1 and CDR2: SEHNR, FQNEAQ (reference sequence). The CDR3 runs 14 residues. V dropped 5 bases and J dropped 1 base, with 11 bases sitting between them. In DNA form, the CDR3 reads TGTGCCAGCAGCGGAGGGGGTTGGAACACTGAAGCTTTCTTT. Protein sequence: CASSGGGWNTEAFF. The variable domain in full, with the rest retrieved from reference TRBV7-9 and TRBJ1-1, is DTGVSQNPRHKITKRGQNVTFRCDPISEHNRLYWYRQTLGQGPEFLTYFQNEAQLEKSRLLSDRFSAERPKGSFSTLEIQRTEQGDSAMYLCASSGGGWNTEAFFGQGTRLTVV.

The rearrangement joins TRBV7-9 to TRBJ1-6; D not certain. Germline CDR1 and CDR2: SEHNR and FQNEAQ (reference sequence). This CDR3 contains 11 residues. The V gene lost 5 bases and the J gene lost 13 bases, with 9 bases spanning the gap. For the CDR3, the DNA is TGTGCCAGCAGCCCGCCCTTCCCCCTCCACTTT. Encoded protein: CASSPPFPLHF.

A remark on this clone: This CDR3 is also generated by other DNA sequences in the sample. CDR3 loop: CASSYSPGGRTEAFF. CDR3 in DNA: TGTGCCAGCAGTTACTCGCCAGGGGGCAGGACTGAAGCTTTCTTT. The gene calls are TRBV6-5 and TRBJ1-1; 8 bases map to TRBD1. This CDR3 comprises 15 residues. From germline, CDR1 is MNHEY and CDR2 SVGAGI. V was clipped by 0 bases and J by 5 bases; unmatched bases: 5.

The chain's CDR3 is CASSMTGASYEQYF. The CDR3 DNA follows: TGTGCCAGCAGCATGACAGGGGCCTCCTACGAGCAGTACTTC. The rearrangement joins TRBV7-9 to TRBJ2-7, with 8 bases matching TRBD1. This CDR3 is built from 14 residues. V lost 5 bases, J lost 0 bases, and 3 bases stayed unmatched. Germline V CDR1 and CDR2: SEHNR, FQNEAQ (reference sequence).

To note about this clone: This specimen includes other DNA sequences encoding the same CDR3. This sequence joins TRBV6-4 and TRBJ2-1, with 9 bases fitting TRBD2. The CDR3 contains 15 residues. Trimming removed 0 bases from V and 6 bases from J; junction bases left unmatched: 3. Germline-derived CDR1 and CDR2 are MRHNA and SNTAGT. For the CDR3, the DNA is TGTGCCAGCAGTGACTCGGGCGGGAGGGGCAATGAGCAGTTCTTC. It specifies CASSDSGGRGNEQFF.

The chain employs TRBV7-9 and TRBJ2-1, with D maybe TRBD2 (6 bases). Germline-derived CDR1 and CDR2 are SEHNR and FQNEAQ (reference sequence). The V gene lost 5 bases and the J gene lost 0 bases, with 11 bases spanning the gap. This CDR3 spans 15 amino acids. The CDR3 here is CASSTRESSYNEQFF. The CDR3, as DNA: TGTGCCAGCAGCACGCGGGAAAGCTCCTACAATGAGCAGTTCTTC.

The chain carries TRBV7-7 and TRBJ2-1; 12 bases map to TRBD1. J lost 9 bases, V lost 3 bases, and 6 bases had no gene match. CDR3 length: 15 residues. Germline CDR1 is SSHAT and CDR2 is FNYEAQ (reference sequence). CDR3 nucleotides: TGTGCCAGCAGCTTGTCCGGGACAGGGGGCGGTGAGCAGTTCTTC. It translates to CASSLSGTGGGEQFF.

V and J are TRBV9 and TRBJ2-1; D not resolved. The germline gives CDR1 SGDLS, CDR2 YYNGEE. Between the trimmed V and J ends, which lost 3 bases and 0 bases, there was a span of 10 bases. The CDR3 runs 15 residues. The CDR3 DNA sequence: TGTGCCAGCAGCGGACTTGGTAGCTCCTACAATGAGCAGTTCTTC. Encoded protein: CASSGLGSSYNEQFF.

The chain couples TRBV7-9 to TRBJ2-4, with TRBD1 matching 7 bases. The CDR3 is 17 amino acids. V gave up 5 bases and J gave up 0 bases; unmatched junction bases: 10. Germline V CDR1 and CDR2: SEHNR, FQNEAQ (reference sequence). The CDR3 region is CASSPQGGPGAKNIQYF. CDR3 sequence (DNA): TGTGCCAGCAGCCCACAAGGGGGCCCGGGAGCCAAAAACATTCAGTACTTC.

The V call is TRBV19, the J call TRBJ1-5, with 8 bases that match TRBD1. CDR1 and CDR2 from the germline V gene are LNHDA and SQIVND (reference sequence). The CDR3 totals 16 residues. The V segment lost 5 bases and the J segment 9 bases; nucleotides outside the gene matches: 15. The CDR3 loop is CASSERGYRGEWPQHF. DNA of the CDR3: TGTGCCAGTAGTGAGAGGGGCTACAGGGGGGAATGGCCCCAGCATTTT.

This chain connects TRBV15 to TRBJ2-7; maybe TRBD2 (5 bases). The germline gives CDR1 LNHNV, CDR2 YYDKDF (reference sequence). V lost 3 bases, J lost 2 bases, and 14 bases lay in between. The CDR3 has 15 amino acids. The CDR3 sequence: CATSREDGPPYEQYF. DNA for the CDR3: TGTGCCACCAGCAGGGAGGACGGGCCTCCCTACGAGCAGTACTTC. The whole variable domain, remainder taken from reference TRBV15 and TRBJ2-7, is DAMVIQNPRYQVTQFGKPVTLSCSQTLNHNVMYWYQQKSSQAPKLLFHYYDKDFNNEADTPDNFQSRRPNTSFCFLDIRSPGLGDTAMYLCATSREDGPPYEQYFGPGTRLTVT.

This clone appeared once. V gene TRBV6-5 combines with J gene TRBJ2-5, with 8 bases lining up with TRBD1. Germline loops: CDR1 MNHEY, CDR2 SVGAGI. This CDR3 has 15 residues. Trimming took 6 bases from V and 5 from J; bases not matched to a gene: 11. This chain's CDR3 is CASSPLDRGPETQYF. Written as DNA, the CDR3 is TGTGCCAGCAGCCCACTCGACAGGGGCCCGGAGACCCAGTACTTC.

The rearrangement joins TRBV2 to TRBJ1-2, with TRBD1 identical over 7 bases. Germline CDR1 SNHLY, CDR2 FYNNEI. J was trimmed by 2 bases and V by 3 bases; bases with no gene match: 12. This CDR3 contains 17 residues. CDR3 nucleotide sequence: TGTGCCAGCAGTGATTTCGGGCGGGACAGCAGGAACTATGGCTACACCTTC. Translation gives CASSDFGRDSRNYGYTF.

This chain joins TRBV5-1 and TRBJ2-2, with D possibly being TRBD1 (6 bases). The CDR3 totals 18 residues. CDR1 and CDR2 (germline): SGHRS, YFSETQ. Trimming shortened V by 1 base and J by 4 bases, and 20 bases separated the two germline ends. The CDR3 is CASSLNLNRVLGTGELFF. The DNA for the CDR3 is TGCGCCAGCAGCTTGAATCTAAACAGGGTTTTAGGCACCGGGGAGCTGTTTTTT. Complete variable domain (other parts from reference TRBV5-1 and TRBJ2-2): KAGVTQTPRYLIKTRGQQVTLSCSPISGHRSVSWYQQTPGQGLQFLFEYFSETQRNKGNFPGRFSGRQFSNSRSEMNVSTLELGDSALYLCASSLNLNRVLGTGELFFGEGSRLTVL.

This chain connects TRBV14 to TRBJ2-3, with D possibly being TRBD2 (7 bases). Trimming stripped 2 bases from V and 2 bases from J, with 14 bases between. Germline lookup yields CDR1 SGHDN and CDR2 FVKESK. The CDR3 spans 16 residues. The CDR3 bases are TGTGCCAGCAGCCAAAGGGGGAGGGCCAACACAGATACGCAGTATTTT. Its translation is CASSQRGRANTDTQYF.

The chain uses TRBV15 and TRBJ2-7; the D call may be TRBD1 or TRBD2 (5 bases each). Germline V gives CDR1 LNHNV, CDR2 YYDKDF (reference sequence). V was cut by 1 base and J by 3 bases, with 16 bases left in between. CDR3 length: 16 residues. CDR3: CATSRADRDGIYEQYF. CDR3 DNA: TGTGCCACCAGCAGAGCTGACCGGGACGGGATCTACGAGCAGTACTTC.

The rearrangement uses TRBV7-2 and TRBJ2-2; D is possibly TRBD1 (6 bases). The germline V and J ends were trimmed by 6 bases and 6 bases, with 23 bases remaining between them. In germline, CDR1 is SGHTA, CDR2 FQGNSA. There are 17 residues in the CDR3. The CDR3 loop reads CASRGAGGSSVPGELFF. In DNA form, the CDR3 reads TGTGCCAGCAGGGGGGCAGGCGGCTCGTCAGTCCCCGGGGAGCTGTTTTTT.